The entry that follows covers one TCR beta chain sequence. Germline V gene data show CDR1 as WSHSY and CDR2 as SAAADI. V was cut by 8 bases and J by 7 bases, with 5 bases left in between. The CDR3 runs to 10 residues. Data came from immunoSEQ multiplex PCR; TCRdb stores just in-frame clones and leaves some out. Here the sample spans 180,000 or so clones, around 86% being singletons. This record comes from a study of blood T cell repertoires in COVID-19. The sequencing sample was made of peripheral blood. The chain is built from TRBV10-2 and TRBJ2-2; no clear D. The origin of this receptor is a man between 18 and 35 years old with acute or convalescent COVID-19. The CDR3 here is CASRSGELFF. As DNA, the CDR3 is TGCGCCAGCCGTAGCGGGGAGCTGTTTTTT.